Listed here are 16 T cell receptor beta chains from one sample, sequenced in a study of T cell repertoires in cytomegalovirus infection. MiXCR, run by TCRdb on the reads, gives a single entry per CDR3 protein. The data contain 550,000 to 850,000 distinct CDR3 sequences, 30% to 40% of them singletons. For these receptors, no antigen is known. The input for sequencing was cultured PBMCs, taken from culture after CMV antigen stimulation. The receptors originated from a human donor in good health (CMV status not recorded). Some clones in this sample may be carry-over from other donors' samples.

As regards this clonotype: The junction departs from the called germline gene at one end, perhaps through a read error. This chain connects TRBV5-4 to TRBJ2-2, with D unclear. From germline, CDR1 is SGHNT and CDR2 YYREEE (reference sequence). This CDR3 has 15 amino acids. In DNA, the CDR3 is TGTGCCAGCAGTTTGGAACTCCCTACGGCCGGGGAGCTGTTTTTT. This encodes CASSLELPTAGELFF.

The chain has TRBV7-2 and TRBJ2-1; 8 bases match TRBD2. The CDR3 has 15 residues. Germline trimming cut 1 base from V and 10 bases from J; bases unmatched to any gene: 9. CDR1 is SGHTA, CDR2 FQGNSA, per germline. The chain's CDR3 is CASSLDGGAGGEQFF. The CDR3 coding sequence is TGTGCCAGCAGCTTAGACGGGGGGGCCGGGGGGGAGCAGTTCTTC.

This clonotype has just one count. This rearrangement joins TRBV20-1 to TRBJ2-1, with TRBD2 matching 8 bases. This CDR3 spans 14 amino acids. V was clipped by 6 bases and J by 6 bases; unmatched bases: 10. The germline V gene encodes CDR1 DFQATT and CDR2 SNEGSKA (reference sequence). This chain's CDR3 is CSADSGLVGNEQFF. The CDR3 bases are TGCAGTGCCGACTCGGGACTAGTCGGCAATGAGCAGTTCTTC.

To note about this clonotype: At one boundary the junction diverges from the germline segment, which might be a read error. This chain uses TRBV28 with TRBJ1-2; no clear D gene. In germline, CDR1 is MDHEN, CDR2 SYDVKM. CDR3 size: 14 residues. The CDR3 nucleotides read TGTTCCAGCAGTTTTCACAGCGTCTCCTATGGCTACACCTTC. Translation gives CSSSFHSVSYGYTF.

The chain has TRBV10-1 and TRBJ2-3; tentative D call: TRBD2 (6 bases). V gave up 4 bases and J gave up 4 bases, with 12 bases separating them. CDR1 and CDR2 (germline): WNHNN, SYGVQD (reference sequence). The CDR3 is made up of 14 amino acids. The CDR3 region is CASSGDSLPDTQYF. In nucleotides, the CDR3 is TGCGCCAGCAGTGGGGACTCCCTGCCAGATACGCAGTATTTT.

This clonotype was found many times. J is TRBJ2-2 and V is TRBV7-6; the D gene is possibly TRBD2 (5 bases). The length of the CDR3 is 15 residues. CDR1 is SGHVS, CDR2 FNYEAQ, per germline. V was pared by 5 bases and J by 5 bases, with 15 bases between. The CDR3 DNA reads TGTGCCAGCAGCGTGGACGGCCGAGGGACCGGGGAGCTGTTTTTT. It translates to CASSVDGRGTGELFF.

CDR3 protein: CSANRGRYNEQFF. The CDR3 DNA reads TGCAGTGCAAACAGGGGCCGCTACAATGAGCAGTTCTTC. The V gene is TRBV20-1, the J gene TRBJ2-1; 7 nucleotides match TRBD1. J was trimmed by 3 bases and V by 6 bases; bases with no gene match: 5. The CDR3 sequence is 13 residues long. Per germline, CDR1 DFQATT and CDR2 SNEGSKA (reference sequence).

This clonotype was observed a handful of times. This rearrangement joins TRBV4-3 to TRBJ2-1; TRBD2 matches 9 bases. CDR1 and CDR2 from the germline V gene are LGHNA and YSLEER. V was pared by 3 bases and J by 2 bases, with 5 bases of the junction left unmatched. The CDR3 consists of 16 residues. Here the CDR3 reads CASSQEREDPYNEQFF. The CDR3 coding sequence is TGCGCCAGCAGCCAGGAGCGGGAGGACCCCTACAATGAGCAGTTCTTC.

J is TRBJ1-4 and V is TRBV7-2; TRBD1 aligns across 9 bases. CDR1 SGHTA and CDR2 FQGNSA come from the germline V gene. J lost 8 bases, V lost 5 bases, and 18 bases had no gene match. CDR3 length equals 18 residues. This chain's CDR3 is CASSMPGQGPLGGEKLFF. CDR3 DNA sequence: TGTGCCAGCAGCATGCCGGGACAGGGTCCGTTGGGGGGGGAAAAACTGTTTTTT.

The V and J genes are TRBV20-1 and TRBJ2-3, with D unclear. V dropped 5 bases and J dropped 2 bases, with 17 bases sitting between them. CDR3 size: 15 residues. Germline V gene lookup returns CDR1 DFQATT and CDR2 SNEGSKA (reference sequence). The chain's CDR3 is CSAHSYSDPTDTQYF. CDR3 sequence (DNA): TGCAGTGCTCATTCCTATAGTGACCCCACAGATACGCAGTATTTT.

The chain links TRBV29-1 to TRBJ2-1; 10 nucleotides agree with TRBD2. The J segment lost 8 bases and the V segment lost 2 bases, leaving 15 bases of the junction unmatched. The CDR3 spans 17 residues. Germline assignment: CDR1 SQVTM and CDR2 ANQGSEA. In DNA form, the CDR3 reads TGCAGCGTTGAAAGGGCAAGGCTAGCGGGAGTTTATTATGAGCAGTTCTTC. Its protein product is CSVERARLAGVYYEQFF.

V gene TRBV7-9 combines with J gene TRBJ2-5; 7 nucleotides align to TRBD2. Germline assignment: CDR1 SEHNR and CDR2 FQNEAQ (reference sequence). The V gene end was trimmed by 6 bases and the J gene end by 5 bases; junction bases not matched to a gene: 9. The CDR3 length is 14 residues. The CDR3 DNA sequence: TGTGCCAGCAGGAGGCGGGAGTTGGTGGAGACCCAGTACTTC. Amino acid sequence: CASRRRELVETQYF.

This clonotype was observed a few times. CDR3 coding DNA: TGCGCCAGCAGCCAGGTTATTTGGCAATATAGCAATCAGCCCCAGCATTTT. Its protein is CASSQVIWQYSNQPQHF. The gene calls are TRBV4-1 and TRBJ1-5; the D is unclear. Germline V gene data show CDR1 as MGHRA and CDR2 as YSYEKL. This CDR3 contains 17 residues. Trimming shortened V by 3 bases and J by 0 bases, and 15 bases separated the two germline ends.

The chain combines TRBV28 with TRBJ1-5; D is unclear. V shed 8 bases and J shed 6 bases, with 11 bases lying between them. This CDR3 is built from 12 residues. From germline, CDR1 is MDHEN and CDR2 SYDVKM. The CDR3 nucleotides read TGTGCCAGCGGGATGGTGGGTCAGCCCCAGCATTTT. Translated, it gives CASGMVGQPQHF.

The V and J genes are TRBV19 and TRBJ1-5, with 9 bases matching TRBD1. CDR1 and CDR2 from the germline V gene are LNHDA and SQIVND (reference sequence). V gave up 7 bases and J gave up 2 bases; unmatched junction bases: 3. This CDR3 has 14 residues. The CDR3 loop is CASMWTGGNQPQHF. CDR3 sequence (DNA): TGTGCCAGTATGTGGACAGGGGGCAATCAGCCCCAGCATTTT.

This chain uses TRBV6-6 with TRBJ1-4; D unresolved. V gave up 0 bases and J gave up 6 bases, with 8 bases separating them. The germline V gene encodes CDR1 MNHNY and CDR2 SVGAGI (reference sequence). The CDR3 runs to 14 residues. The DNA for the CDR3 is TGTGCCAGCAGTTACTCTCGGTTGGATGAAAAACTGTTTTTT. Translation: CASSYSRLDEKLFF.